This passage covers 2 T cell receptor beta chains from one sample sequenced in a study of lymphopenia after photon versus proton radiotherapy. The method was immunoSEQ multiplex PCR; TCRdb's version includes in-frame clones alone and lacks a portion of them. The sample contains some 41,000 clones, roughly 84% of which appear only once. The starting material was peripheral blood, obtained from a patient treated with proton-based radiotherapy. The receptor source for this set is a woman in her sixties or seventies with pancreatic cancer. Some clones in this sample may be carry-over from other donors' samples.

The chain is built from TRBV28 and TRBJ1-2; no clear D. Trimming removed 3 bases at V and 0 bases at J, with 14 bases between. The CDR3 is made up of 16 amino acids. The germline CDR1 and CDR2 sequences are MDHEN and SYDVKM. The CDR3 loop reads CASSFWTTASNYGYTF. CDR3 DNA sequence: TGTGCCAGCAGTTTCTGGACTACAGCCTCTAACTATGGCTACACCTTC.

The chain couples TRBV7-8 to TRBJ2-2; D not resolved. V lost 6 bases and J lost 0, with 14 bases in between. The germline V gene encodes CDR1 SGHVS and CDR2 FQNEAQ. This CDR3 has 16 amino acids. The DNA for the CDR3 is TGTGCCAGCAGTTCCATGGCGGACCCGAACACCGGGGAGCTGTTTTTT. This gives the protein CASSSMADPNTGELFF.